This T cell receptor beta chain was obtained from a study of blood T cell repertoires in COVID-19. Study summary: Donors in the United States, Italy and Spain gave samples during acute or convalescent COVID-19.

Original analysis: Researchers report that nucleated cell counts were estimated from reference gene primer amplification. The protocol was immunoSEQ multiplex PCR, while the TCRdb copy is restricted to in-frame clones and leaves out a portion. Clonal size and the V and J genes are those of that table, whereas D and trimming came from the DNA. The table includes 85,000 to 130,000 clones, over 65% detected once. This receptor was taken from a man aged 60 to 69 with acute or convalescent COVID-19. Sequenced: peripheral blood.

The CDR3 DNA reads as TGCGCCAGCAGCTCCGGCGGGAGGGCCGGAGATACGCAGTATTTT. Protein sequence: CASSSGGRAGDTQYF. The gene calls are TRBV5-1 and TRBJ2-3, with 9 positions matching TRBD2. Germline loops: CDR1 SGHRS, CDR2 YFSETQ. This CDR3 spans 15 amino acids. V lost 3 bases and J lost 5; bases outside the gene matches: 7.